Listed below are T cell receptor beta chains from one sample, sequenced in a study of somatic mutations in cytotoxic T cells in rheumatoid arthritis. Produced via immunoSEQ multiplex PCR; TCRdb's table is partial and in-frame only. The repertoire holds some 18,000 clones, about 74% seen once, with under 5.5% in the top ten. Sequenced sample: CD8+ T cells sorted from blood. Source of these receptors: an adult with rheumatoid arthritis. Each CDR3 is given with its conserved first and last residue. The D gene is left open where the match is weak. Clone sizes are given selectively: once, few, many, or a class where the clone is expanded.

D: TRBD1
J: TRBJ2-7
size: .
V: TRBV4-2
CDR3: CASSQPGTGDYEQYF
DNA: TGTGCCAGCAGCCAACCCGGGACAGGGGATTACGAGCAGTACTTC

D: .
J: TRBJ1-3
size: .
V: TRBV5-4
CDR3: CASSRGGSGNTIYF
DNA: TGTGCCAGCAGCAGGGGTGGCTCTGGAAACACCATATATTTT

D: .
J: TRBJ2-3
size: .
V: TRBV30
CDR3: CAYGAAELSDTQYF
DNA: TGTGCCTACGGGGCGGCAGAGCTGTCAGATACGCAGTATTTT

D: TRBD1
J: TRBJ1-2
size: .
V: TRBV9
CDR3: CASRDSYGYTF
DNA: TGTGCCAGCCGGGACAGCTATGGCTACACCTTC

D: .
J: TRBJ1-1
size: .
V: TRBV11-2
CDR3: CASSLPRPGAFF
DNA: TGTGCCAGCAGCTTACCGCGCCCTGGGGCTTTCTTT

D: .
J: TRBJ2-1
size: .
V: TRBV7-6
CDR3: CASSSFLQENEQFF
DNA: TGTGCCAGCAGCTCTTTCCTACAGGAAAATGAGCAGTTCTTC

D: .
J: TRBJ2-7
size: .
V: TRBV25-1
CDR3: CASSEGFSYEQYF
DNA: TGTGCCAGCAGTGAGGGGTTTTCCTACGAGCAGTACTTC

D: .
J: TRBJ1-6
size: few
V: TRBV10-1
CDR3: CASSRREGNSPLHF
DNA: TGCGCCAGCAGTCGGCGGGAGGGTAATTCACCCCTCCACTTT

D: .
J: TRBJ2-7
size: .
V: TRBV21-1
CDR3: CASSKDTPALAGSSYEQYF
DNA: TGTGCCAGCAGCAAAGACACCCCAGCCCTAGCGGGGAGCTCCTACGAGCAGTACTTC

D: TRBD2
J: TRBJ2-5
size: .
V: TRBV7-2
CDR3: CASSRTGGETQYF
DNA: TGTGCCAGCAGCCGAACGGGGGGAGAGACCCAGTACTTC

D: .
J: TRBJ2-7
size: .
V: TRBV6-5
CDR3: CASSYADSYEQYF
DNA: TGTGCCAGCAGTTACGCGGACAGCTACGAGCAGTACTTC

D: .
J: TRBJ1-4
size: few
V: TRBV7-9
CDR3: CASSSRPLGQYEKLFF
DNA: TGTGCCAGCAGCTCTAGGCCCCTTGGACAGTATGAAAAACTGTTTTTT

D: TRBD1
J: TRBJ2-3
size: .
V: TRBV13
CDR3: CASSFGGQGADTQYF
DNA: TGTGCCAGCAGCTTTGGGGGACAGGGGGCAGATACGCAGTATTTT

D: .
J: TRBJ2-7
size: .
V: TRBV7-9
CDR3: CASSLNYEQYF
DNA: TGTGCCAGCAGCCTCAATTACGAGCAGTACTTC

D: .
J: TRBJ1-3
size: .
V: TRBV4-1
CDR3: CASSRWAGAGNTIYF
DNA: TGCGCCAGCAGCCGTTGGGCAGGGGCTGGAAACACCATATATTTT

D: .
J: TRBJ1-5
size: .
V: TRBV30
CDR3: CAWSVPGWGGGNQPQHF
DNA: TGTGCCTGGAGTGTACCGGGGTGGGGGGGTGGCAATCAGCCCCAGCATTTT

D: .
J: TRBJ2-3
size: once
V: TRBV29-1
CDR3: CSVLEGDTQYF
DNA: TGCAGCGTGCTGGAGGGGGATACGCAGTATTTT

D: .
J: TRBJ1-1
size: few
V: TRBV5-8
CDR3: CASSPFSGVNTEAFF
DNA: TGTGCCAGCAGCCCATTTTCAGGGGTGAACACTGAAGCTTTCTTT

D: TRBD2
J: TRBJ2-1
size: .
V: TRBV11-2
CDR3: CASSLGATLAAGNEQFF
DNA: TGTGCCAGCAGCTTAGGTGCCACACTAGCGGCGGGCAATGAGCAGTTCTTC

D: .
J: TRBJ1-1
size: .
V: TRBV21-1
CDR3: CASSKDTEPNTEAFF
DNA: TGTGCCAGCAGCAAAGATACAGAGCCGAACACTGAAGCTTTCTTT

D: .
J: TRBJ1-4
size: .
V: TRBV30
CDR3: CAWSVQKGPNEKLFF
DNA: TGTGCCTGGAGTGTACAGAAGGGTCCTAATGAAAAACTGTTTTTT

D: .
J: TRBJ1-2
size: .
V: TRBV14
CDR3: CASSQDRGLGYTF
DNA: TGTGCCAGCAGCCAAGACAGGGGTCTTGGCTACACCTTC

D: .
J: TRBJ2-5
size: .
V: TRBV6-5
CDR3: CASSPLREGRGTQYF
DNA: TGTGCCAGCAGTCCACTCAGGGAGGGCAGGGGGACCCAGTACTTC

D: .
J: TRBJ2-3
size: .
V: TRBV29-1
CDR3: CSAYRPSTDTQYF
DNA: TGCAGCGCCTACAGGCCCAGCACAGATACGCAGTATTTT

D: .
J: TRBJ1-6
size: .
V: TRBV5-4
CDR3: CASSLDGWDSPLHF
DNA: TGTGCCAGCAGCTTGGACGGGTGGGATTCACCCCTCCACTTT

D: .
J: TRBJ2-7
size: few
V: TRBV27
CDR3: CASSGGYEQYF
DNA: TGTGCCAGCAGCGGCGGCTACGAGCAGTACTTC

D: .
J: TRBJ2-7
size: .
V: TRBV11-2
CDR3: CASSPTTTGYEQYF
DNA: TGTGCCAGCAGCCCCACTACTACAGGGTACGAGCAGTACTTC